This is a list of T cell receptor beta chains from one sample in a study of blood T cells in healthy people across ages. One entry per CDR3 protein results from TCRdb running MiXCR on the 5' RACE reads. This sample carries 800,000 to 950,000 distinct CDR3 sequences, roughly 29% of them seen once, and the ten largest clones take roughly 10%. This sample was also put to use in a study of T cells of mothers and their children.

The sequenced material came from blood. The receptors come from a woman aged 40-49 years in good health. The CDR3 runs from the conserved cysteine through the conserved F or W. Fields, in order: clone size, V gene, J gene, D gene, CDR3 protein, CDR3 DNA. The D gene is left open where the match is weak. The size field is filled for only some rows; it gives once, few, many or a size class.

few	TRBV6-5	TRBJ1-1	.	CASGSGMNTEAFF	TGTGCCAGCGGTTCAGGGATGAACACTGAAGCTTTCTTT
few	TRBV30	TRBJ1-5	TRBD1	CAWSYQGGQPQHF	TGTGCCTGGAGCTACCAGGGGGGTCAGCCCCAGCATTTT
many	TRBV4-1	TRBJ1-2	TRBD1	CASSPLDRGRNGYTF	TGCGCCAGCAGCCCCCTTGACAGGGGACGGAATGGCTACACCTTC
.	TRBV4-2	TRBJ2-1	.	CASSLTAQKETQFF	TGTGCCAGCAGCCTCACGGCCCAGAAAGAGACCCAGTTCTTC
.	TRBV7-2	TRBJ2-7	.	CASSLVRGADEQYF	TGTGCCAGCAGCTTAGTCAGGGGGGCCGACGAGCAGTACTTC
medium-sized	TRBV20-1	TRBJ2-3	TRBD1	CSAGLRDRGTDTQYF	TGCAGTGCTGGTCTCCGGGACAGGGGGACCGATACGCAGTATTTT
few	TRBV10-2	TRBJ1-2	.	CASGEPGRSNYGYTF	TGCGCCAGCGGTGAGCCGGGACGGTCCAACTATGGCTACACCTTC
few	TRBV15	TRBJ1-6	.	CATSRGNRPLAPLHF	TGTGCCACCAGCAGGGGTAACAGGCCATTGGCACCCCTCCACTTT
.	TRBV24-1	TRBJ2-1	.	CVTSVSDLSRGSNEQFF	TGTGTCACCAGTGTCTCTGACTTGTCTCGGGGGTCCAATGAGCAGTTCTTC
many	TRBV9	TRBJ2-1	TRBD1	CASSGGTGWNEQFF	TGTGCCAGCAGCGGAGGGACAGGTTGGAATGAGCAGTTCTTC
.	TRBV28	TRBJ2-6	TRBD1	CASSDRASRAGANVLTF	TGTGCCAGCAGTGACAGGGCCTCCAGGGCTGGGGCCAACGTCCTGACTTTC
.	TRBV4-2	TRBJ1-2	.	CASYEGGGRVGYTF	TGTGCCAGCTACGAAGGGGGGGGGCGCGTCGGCTACACCTTC
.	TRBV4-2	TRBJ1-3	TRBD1	CASSQDPPRTGTLPGNTIYF	TGTGCCAGCAGCCAAGATCCCCCCAGGACAGGGACGCTCCCTGGAAACACCATATATTTT
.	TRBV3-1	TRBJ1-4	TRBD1	CASSSKRYRGALGDEKLFF	TGTGCCAGCAGCTCTAAAAGGTACAGGGGGGCCCTCGGAGATGAAAAACTGTTTTTT